The present TCR beta chain was sequenced within a study of beta chain features in type 1 diabetes. Whole-study results and caveats: Over-representation of high TCR-expressing cells was a possible consequence of cDNA sequencing. When Type 1 diabetes patients were examined, their TCRB CDR3s proved moderately but significantly shorter in all four CD4+ subsets.

Expressed TCRB transcripts got sequenced, as all isolated RNA was reverse transcribed. Sequenced by immunoSEQ multiplex PCR; TCRdb stores in-frame clones only, minus some. Found here are roughly 140,000 clones, 10% of them singletons; the top ten hold under 0.55%. CD4+ cells of the naive, central memory, regulatory and stem cell-like memory types were sorted via CD45RO/CCR7/CD25/CD127/CD95/CD27. In germline, CDR1 is MDHEN, CDR2 SYDVKM. The CDR3 contains 13 residues. Trimming removed 4 bases from V and 7 bases from J; junction bases left unmatched: 3. Details on this clone: Its antigen is undetermined.

The gene calls are TRBV28 and TRBJ1-4; 7 nucleotides align to TRBD1. The sequenced sample was central memory CD4+ T cells from blood. This sequence was found in a man aged 25 to 40 with type 1 diabetes. In nucleotides, the CDR3 is TGTGCCAGCAGTTCTGACAGGGTTGAAAAACTGTTTTTT. The encoded protein is CASSSDRVEKLFF.